Below, one T cell receptor beta chain is given with its context. Its antigen is not known. Healthy donors had no documented immune events, such as infections, while sampled. Repertoires were generated with immunoSEQ multiplex PCR, while TCRdb's copy carries only in-frame clones and drops some. The sample holds over 85,000 clones; approximately 85% are singletons and the top ten take 4.5%. The data were taken from a study of identifying expanded T cells in peripheral blood. Points from the study as a whole: Clone count variance between roughly 2-week samples rose with total template count. Approximately 1.1 clones differed between technical replicates, versus about 15 and 19 over time.

Germline values: CDR1 GTSNPN, CDR2 SVGIG (reference sequence). V was clipped by 3 bases and J by 1 base, with 9 bases between them. The CDR3 spans 13 residues. The chain couples TRBV30 to TRBJ1-1, with D uncertain. Sequencing was done on a sample of blood. The sequence came from a person aged 18 to 69 in good health. The DNA of the CDR3 is TGTGCCTGGAGGTACACCGAGAACACTGAAGCTTTCTTT. This encodes CAWRYTENTEAFF.